This T cell receptor (beta chain) was identified during a study of Tregs in tolerant kidney transplant recipients. Study-wide points: This study did not directly address biological reproducibility. Tregs expanded with activated donor B cells seemed most donor-specific.

Thawed PBMCs were FACS-sorted into unstimulated CD4+CD25+CD127- regulatory T cells, CD4+CD25- non-regulatory cells, CD4 and CD8 cells. As for this clone: The antigen is undetermined.

Repertoires were generated with immunoSEQ multiplex PCR, while TCRdb's copy carries only in-frame clones and drops some. The sample contains over 50,000 clones, around 82% of which appear only once. V lost 3 bases and J lost 4, with 12 bases in between. CDR3 size: 15 residues. CDR1 and CDR2 (germline): SNHLY, FYNNEI. This clonotype was sampled from a human donor in good health. The sample comprised CD4+ T cells from blood. The rearrangement uses TRBV2 and TRBJ2-2; D is perhaps TRBD2 (6 bases). The DNA for the CDR3 is TGTGCCAGCAGTGAGTGGGGGGAACTCACCGGGGAGCTGTTTTTT. It codes for CASSEWGELTGELFF. The entire variable domain, with the rest obtained from reference TRBV2 and TRBJ2-2, is as follows: EPEVTQTPSHQVTQMGQEVILRCVPISNHLYFYWYRQILGQKVEFLVSFYNNEISEKSEIFDDQFSVERPDGSNFTLKIRSTKLEDSAMYFCASSEWGELTGELFFGEGSRLTVL.